The 16 T cell receptor beta chains reported below all come from one sample, sequenced in a study of PD-1 blockade in classical Hodgkin lymphoma. In every patient, relapse followed autologous stem cell transplantation, while exposure to brentuximab vedotin differed. Clones were read by immunoSEQ multiplex PCR, and TCRdb kept only the in-frame ones, dropping some. The sample lists approximately 61,000 clones, 75% to 90% occurring once. Sample: peripheral blood mononuclear cells (PBMCs), taken at baseline. All receptors derive from a human donor with classical Hodgkin lymphoma.

The chain has TRBV30 and TRBJ1-1; D is uncertain. This CDR3 region has 11 residues. Germline V gene lookup returns CDR1 GTSNPN and CDR2 SVGIG (reference sequence). The V end lost 0 bases, the J end lost 7 bases, and 6 bases lay between the germline ends. The CDR3 here is CAWSVLIEAFF. In DNA, the CDR3 is TGTGCCTGGAGTGTTTTGATTGAAGCTTTCTTT.

This chain connects TRBV5-6 to TRBJ1-6; D not resolved. V lost 1 base, J lost 10 bases, and 15 bases lay in between. The germline gives CDR1 SGHDT, CDR2 YYEEEE. This CDR3 comprises 15 residues. The CDR3 here is CASSLNGVLGSPLHF. The CDR3 bases are TGTGCCAGCAGCTTGAATGGGGTATTGGGGTCACCCCTCCACTTT. Combining the CDR3 with reference TRBV5-6 and TRBJ1-6 gives the whole variable domain DAGVTQSPTHLIKTRGQQVTLRCSPKSGHDTVSWYQQALGQGPQFIFQYYEEEERQRGNFPDRFSGHQFPNYSSELNVNALLLGDSALYLCASSLNGVLGSPLHFGNGTRLTVT.

This clone was seen a few times. The chain joins TRBV27 to TRBJ1-1, with 9 positions matching TRBD1. This CDR3 has 15 amino acids. The germline V gene encodes CDR1 MNHEY and CDR2 SMNVEV (reference sequence). Trimming took 6 bases from V and 0 from J; bases not matched to a gene: 5. The CDR3 sequence is CASRLGTGLNTEAFF. The CDR3 DNA reads TGTGCCAGCAGACTGGGGACAGGGTTGAACACTGAAGCTTTCTTT.

The CDR3 region has the DNA TGTGCCAGCAGCATCGGACAGTCTGCAGCTTTCTTT. As protein: CASSIGQSAAFF. The chain has TRBV11-2 and TRBJ1-1; maybe TRBD1 (6 bases). Trimming pared 5 bases from V and 10 bases from J, leaving 14 bases between. The CDR3 has 12 residues. Germline assignment: CDR1 SGHAT and CDR2 FQNNGV.

This clone appeared a single time. The chain recombines TRBV5-1 with TRBJ2-2; D perhaps matches TRBD2 (7 bases). Germline lookup yields CDR1 SGHRS and CDR2 YFSETQ. V was cut by 7 bases and J by 7 bases, with 20 bases left in between. This CDR3 has 15 residues. CDR3: CASGAGRGLGGELFF. CDR3 bases: TGCGCCAGCGGAGCTGGGCGGGGGCTAGGCGGGGAGCTGTTTTTT.

The sample holds a few counts of this clone. The rearrangement joins TRBV29-1 to TRBJ1-5; D remains unclear. V dropped 2 bases and J dropped 5 bases, with 4 bases sitting between them. CDR3 length equals 11 residues. Germline V CDR1 and CDR2: SQVTM, ANQGSEA. CDR3 amino acids: CSVERDQPQHF. The CDR3 nucleotides read TGCAGCGTTGAACGGGATCAGCCCCAGCATTTT. Looking up the rest from reference TRBV29-1 and TRBJ1-5 gives the full variable domain: SAVISQKPSRDICQRGTSLTIQCQVDSQVTMMFWYRQQPGQSLTLIATANQGSEATYESGFVIDKFPISRPNLTFSTLTVSNMSPEDSSIYLCSVERDQPQHFGDGTRLSIL.

This clone was detected only a few times. The chain joins TRBV5-1 to TRBJ1-1; D possibly corresponds to TRBD1 (6 bases). The CDR3 loop spans 15 amino acids. V lost 0 bases to trimming and J lost 5 bases, with 14 bases between them. Germline lookup yields CDR1 SGHRS and CDR2 YFSETQ. The CDR3 reads CASSLGTETWTEAFF. The CDR3 coding sequence is TGCGCCAGCAGCTTGGGGACAGAGACGTGGACTGAAGCTTTCTTT.

The chain couples TRBV4-2 to TRBJ1-2, with 7 positions matching TRBD1. The trim removed 0 bases at V and 3 bases at J, leaving 1 base unmatched. In germline, CDR1 is LGHNA, CDR2 YNFKEQ. The CDR3 consists of 14 residues. Written as DNA, the CDR3 is TGTGCCAGCAGCCAAGATACAGGGGACTATGGCTACACCTTC. It translates to CASSQDTGDYGYTF.

V and J are TRBV6-5 and TRBJ2-2; D possibly corresponds to TRBD1 (7 bases). Germline V gene lookup returns CDR1 MNHEY and CDR2 SVGAGI. V was trimmed by 9 bases and J by 2 bases, leaving 13 bases between them. CDR3 length equals 14 residues. The CDR3 DNA reads as TGTGCCAGTGGAGGGACAGTCAACACCGGGGAGCTGTTTTTT. Protein product: CASGGTVNTGELFF.

The chain is built from TRBV6-1 and TRBJ1-1, with a possible D match to TRBD1 (6 bases). Trimming removed 7 bases from V and 5 bases from J, with 14 bases in between. CDR1 MNHNS and CDR2 SASEGT come from the germline V gene. The CDR3 consists of 13 residues. This chain's CDR3 is CASMGGGGTEAFF. The CDR3 DNA follows: TGTGCCAGCATGGGGGGCGGGGGAACTGAAGCTTTCTTT.

The chain links TRBV19 to TRBJ1-2; 7 nucleotides agree with TRBD1. Trimming at V came to 8 bases and at J to 6 bases, leaving 12 bases not matched to a gene. This CDR3 comprises 14 residues. CDR1 and CDR2 from the germline V gene are LNHDA and SQIVND (reference sequence). DNA for the CDR3: TGTGCCAGTTTTGGGAGGGGGCAGAGTAATGGCTACACCTTC. Its translation: CASFGRGQSNGYTF.

This chain joins TRBV5-1 and TRBJ2-3; TRBD1 matches at 9 bases. The germline gives CDR1 SGHRS, CDR2 YFSETQ. This CDR3 region has 17 residues. Trimming took 1 base from V and 2 from J; bases not matched to a gene: 8. In nucleotides, the CDR3 is TGCGCCAGCAGCTTGTACCCGGGACAGGGCAACACAGATACGCAGTATTTT. Its translation: CASSLYPGQGNTDTQYF.

The chain recombines TRBV7-3 with TRBJ2-3; D tentatively fits TRBD1 or TRBD2 (5 bases each). This CDR3 spans 13 amino acids. The V gene's germline CDR1 is SGHTA and CDR2 FQGTGA. The V gene lost 2 bases and the J gene lost 5 bases, with 8 bases spanning the gap. The CDR3 DNA follows: TGTGCCAGCAGCTTAGCGAGGGGAGATACGCAGTATTTT. Its translation is CASSLARGDTQYF.

The chain has TRBV19 and TRBJ2-2, with D possibly matching TRBD2 (6 bases). Trimming took off 7 bases at V and 6 bases at J, with 21 bases between the two ends. Germline-derived CDR1 and CDR2 are LNHDA and SQIVND (reference sequence). CDR3 length: 16 residues. The CDR3 loop is CASNTRPKWGAGELFF. The CDR3 DNA reads TGTGCCAGTAACACTCGTCCCAAGTGGGGGGCCGGGGAGCTGTTTTTT.

V gene TRBV4-1 combines with J gene TRBJ2-3; possibly TRBD1 or TRBD2 for D (5 bases each). CDR1 MGHRA and CDR2 YSYEKL come from the germline V gene. The CDR3 runs to 16 residues. With 5 bases removed from V and 2 bases from J, the gap between germline ends came to 17 bases. CDR3 in amino acids: CASSSGPGAYTDTQYF. The CDR3 nucleotides are TGCGCCAGCAGCTCCGGGCCCGGGGCCTACACAGATACGCAGTATTTT.

The chain links TRBV10-1 to TRBJ2-2; possibly TRBD2 for D (6 bases). Trimming removed 6 bases from V and 4 bases from J, with 12 bases in between. Germline CDR1 reads WNHNN; CDR2 reads SYGVQD (reference sequence). The CDR3 is made up of 14 amino acids. The DNA of the CDR3 is TGCGCCAGCAGGGAGGGAAAGGTCACCGGGGAGCTGTTTTTT. Translated: CASREGKVTGELFF.